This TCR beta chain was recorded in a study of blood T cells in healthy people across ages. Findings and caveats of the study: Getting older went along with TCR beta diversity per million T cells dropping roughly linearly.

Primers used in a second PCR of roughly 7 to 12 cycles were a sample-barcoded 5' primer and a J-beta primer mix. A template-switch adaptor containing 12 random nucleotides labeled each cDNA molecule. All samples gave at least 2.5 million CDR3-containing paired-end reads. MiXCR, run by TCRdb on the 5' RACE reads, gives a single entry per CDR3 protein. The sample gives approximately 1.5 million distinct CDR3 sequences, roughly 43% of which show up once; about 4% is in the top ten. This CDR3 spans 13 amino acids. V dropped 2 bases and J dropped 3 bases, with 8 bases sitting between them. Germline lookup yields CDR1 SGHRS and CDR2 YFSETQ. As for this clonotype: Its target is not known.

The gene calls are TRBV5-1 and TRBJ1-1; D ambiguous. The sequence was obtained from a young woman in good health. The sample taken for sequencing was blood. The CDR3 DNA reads TGCGCCAGCAGCTTCAAAGCGGACACTGAAGCTTTCTTT. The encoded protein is CASSFKADTEAFF.